This record concerns one TCR beta chain sequence. Germline lookup yields CDR1 LNHDA and CDR2 SQIVND (reference sequence). Trimming removed 10 bases at V and 2 bases at J, with 20 bases between. The CDR3 sequence is 16 residues long. The sample comes from a study of shared T cell receptors in the human thymus. Profiled with immunoSEQ multiplex PCR; TCRdb holds only in-frame clones, not every one. The profile shows 600,000 or so clones, approximately 89% of them singletons. These sequences were also reported in another study, on human thymus T cells.

The rearrangement uses TRBV19 and TRBJ1-4; TRBD1 might be the D (6 bases). The clonotype comes from a boy in the first two years of life with a congenital heart defect. The sample comprised thymocytes. In DNA form, the CDR3 reads TGTGCCACTCACGAGGGGGGGATCGCGACTAATGAAAAACTGTTTTTT. It specifies CATHEGGIATNEKLFF.